This passage covers 28 T cell receptor beta chains from one sample sequenced in a study of vaccination and CD4 T cells after COVID-19. No antigen is known for these receptors. Stated treatment: roughly 10-day PBMC culture with coronavirus spike peptide pools or control peptides (ViraFEST assay). The Oncomine TCR Beta short-read assay sequenced DNA from cultured CD4+ T cells. A single record per CDR3 protein comes from TCRdb applying MiXCR to the PCR reads. The table has roughly 5,200 distinct CDR3 sequences, around 30% seen once. The source material was CD4+ T cells from blood, cultured in vitro, sampled after SARS-CoV-2 vaccination. The receptor set was obtained from a human donor who had recovered from COVID-19.

The J gene is TRBJ1-5, the V gene TRBV28; a possible D gene is TRBD1 (6 bases). The germline V gene has CDR1 MDHEN and CDR2 SYDVKM. This CDR3 is built from 15 residues. Trimming removed 5 bases from V and 4 bases from J, with 15 bases in between. The CDR3 DNA reads as TGTGCCAGCAGTAAACAGGGATTCCGGAATCAGCCCCAGCATTTT. Its translation is CASSKQGFRNQPQHF.

The chain employs TRBV7-2 and TRBJ1-2; 9 bases line up with TRBD1. The CDR3 totals 15 residues. After removal of 2 bases from V and 8 bases from J, the junction contained 9 bases not matched to a gene. The germline V gene has CDR1 SGHTA and CDR2 FQGNSA. In nucleotides, the CDR3 is TGTGCCAGCAGCTTATATACGCGGACAGGGGAAGGCTACACCTTC. Protein product: CASSLYTRTGEGYTF.

By sample share, this clonotype is medium-sized. The V and J genes are TRBV20-1 and TRBJ2-6; D uncertain. Trimming shortened V by 1 base and J by 0 bases, and 1 base separated the two germline ends. The CDR3 length is 13 residues. Germline loops: CDR1 DFQATT, CDR2 SNEGSKA (reference sequence). The CDR3 DNA sequence: TGCAGTGCTAGAGGCTCTGGGGCCAACGTCCTGACTTTC. It codes for CSARGSGANVLTF.

This clonotype appeared a few times. The chain combines TRBV29-1 with TRBJ2-5; a weak D match, TRBD1 (5 bases). CDR1 and CDR2 from the germline V gene are SQVTM and ANQGSEA. V lost 4 bases and J 1 base, leaving 7 bases between the germline ends. CDR3 length: 12 residues. This CDR3 is CSVAGIQETQYF. CDR3 nucleotide sequence: TGCAGCGTTGCAGGGATCCAAGAGACCCAGTACTTC.

The V gene is TRBV20-1, the J gene TRBJ1-3; D possibly corresponds to TRBD1 (6 bases). The CDR3 spans 13 residues. The V end lost 5 bases, the J end lost 2 bases, and 10 bases lay between the germline ends. Germline V gene sequence: CDR1 DFQATT, CDR2 SNEGSKA (reference sequence). The CDR3 sequence is CSAPQGTGNTIYF. The CDR3 nucleotides read TGCAGTGCTCCACAGGGAACTGGAAACACCATATATTTT.

This rearrangement joins TRBV6-5 to TRBJ2-3; 7 bases line up with TRBD2. Losses at the gene ends were 4 bases for V and 1 base for J; bases not matched to a gene: 2. Looked up from germline, CDR1 is MNHEY and CDR2 is SVGAGI. The CDR3 contains 14 residues. In nucleotides, the CDR3 is TGTGCCAGCAGTTCGGGACTACGCACAGATACGCAGTATTTT. Protein sequence: CASSSGLRTDTQYF.

The gene calls are TRBV6-5 and TRBJ2-7; D unclear. The V gene's germline CDR1 is MNHEY and CDR2 SVGAGI. The CDR3 has 13 residues. V was trimmed by 0 bases and J by 4 bases, leaving 7 bases between them. The CDR3 coding sequence is TGTGCCAGCAGTTACTCAGCCGGTTACGAGCAGTACTTC. Encoded protein: CASSYSAGYEQYF.

V usage is TRBV19 and J usage is TRBJ1-2; a possible D gene is TRBD1 (5 bases). Per the germline V gene, CDR1 is LNHDA and CDR2 is SQIVND (reference sequence). Trimming stripped 1 base from V and 4 bases from J, with 10 bases between. The CDR3 contains 14 residues. This CDR3 is CASSIGTQAYGYTF. CDR3 coding DNA: TGTGCCAGTAGTATAGGTACACAGGCCTATGGCTACACCTTC.

V usage is TRBV10-3 and J usage is TRBJ2-7, with 7 bases that match TRBD1. Germline trimming cut 0 bases from V and 3 bases from J; bases unmatched to any gene: 5. Germline-derived CDR1 and CDR2 are ENHRY and SYGVKD. CDR3 length equals 15 residues. CDR3 DNA sequence: TGTGCCATCAGTGAGTCTCTGGACAGGAGCTACGAGCAGTACTTC. Translation gives CAISESLDRSYEQYF.

By proportion, this clonotype is medium-sized. The chain links TRBV15 to TRBJ1-5; D uncertain. The CDR3 is made up of 13 amino acids. CDR1 and CDR2 (germline): LNHNV, YYDKDF (reference sequence). V was cut by 0 bases and J by 4 bases, with 4 bases left in between. The CDR3 region has the DNA TGTGCCACCAGCAGAGATATAAATCAGCCCCAGCATTTT. Its protein is CATSRDINQPQHF.

In its sample, this clonotype was seen a few times. V gene TRBV28 combines with J gene TRBJ1-2; TRBD1 matches 7 bases. J gave up 4 bases and V 7 bases, and 9 bases lay outside the gene matches. The germline V gene encodes CDR1 MDHEN and CDR2 SYDVKM. The CDR3 runs 14 residues. The CDR3: CASTSGTGVYGYTF. The CDR3 DNA follows: TGTGCCAGCACCTCCGGAACAGGGGTCTATGGCTACACCTTC.

The J gene is TRBJ1-2, the V gene TRBV2; D remains unclear. Trimming cost V 5 bases and J 1 base, with 8 bases left between them. Germline V gene sequence: CDR1 SNHLY, CDR2 FYNNEI. There are 13 residues in the CDR3. The CDR3 coding sequence is TGTGCCAGCAGTCCCGGTAATAACTATGGCTACACCTTC. It specifies CASSPGNNYGYTF.

This clonotype was seen a few times. The rearrangement uses TRBV7-9 and TRBJ2-1, with D possibly TRBD2 on 6 matching bases. This CDR3 has 14 amino acids. V dropped 3 bases and J dropped 16 bases, with 22 bases sitting between them. CDR1 and CDR2 from the germline V gene are SEHNR and FQNEAQ (reference sequence). CDR3 in DNA: TGTGCCAGCAGCTTCCGGGTTACCCGGGGGTTACCCTTCTTC. Its protein is CASSFRVTRGLPFF.

By share of the sample, this clonotype is medium-sized. The rearrangement joins TRBV7-2 to TRBJ1-5; possibly TRBD1 for D (5 bases). V was cut by 1 base and J by 5 bases, with 9 bases left in between. Germline CDR1 is SGHTA and CDR2 is FQGNSA. The CDR3 loop spans 14 amino acids. The CDR3 reads CASSLVRGDQPQHF. The CDR3 DNA sequence: TGTGCCAGCAGCTTAGTACGAGGGGATCAGCCCCAGCATTTT.

This clonotype counts as medium-sized. The chain couples TRBV7-2 to TRBJ2-5; no firm D call. CDR1 and CDR2 from the germline V gene are SGHTA and FQGNSA. The CDR3 extends over 14 amino acids. V lost 5 bases and J 5 bases, leaving 15 bases between the germline ends. The CDR3 DNA is TGTGCCAGCAGCCCTCCGCCCGGGCGGGAGACCCAGTACTTC. Encoded protein: CASSPPPGRETQYF.

The genes are TRBV7-9 and TRBJ2-7; 9 bases fit TRBD1. CDR3 length equals 15 residues. After removal of 4 bases from V and 1 base from J, the junction contained 5 bases not matched to a gene. Per germline, CDR1 SEHNR and CDR2 FQNEAQ (reference sequence). This CDR3 is CASSSETGGSYEQYF. CDR3 DNA: TGTGCCAGCAGCTCAGAGACAGGGGGTTCCTACGAGCAGTACTTC.

V usage is TRBV11-3 and J usage is TRBJ1-6, with 10 bases lining up with TRBD1. Trimming removed 1 base from V and 9 bases from J; junction bases left unmatched: 6. CDR3 length: 16 amino acids. Germline CDR1 and CDR2: SGHNT and YENEEA. CDR3 DNA: TGTGCCAGCAGCTTAGGCTCGACAGGGGGCAGTTCACCCCTCCACTTT. It translates to CASSLGSTGGSSPLHF.

This clonotype ranks as medium-sized (0.01 to 0.1%). The gene calls are TRBV7-6 and TRBJ1-6; D remains ambiguous. The CDR3 loop spans 14 amino acids. CDR1 is SGHVS and CDR2 is FNYEAQ in the germline V gene. Trimming removed 2 bases at V and 6 bases at J, with 8 bases between. The CDR3 nucleotides are TGTGCCAGCAGCTTACAGGACGGTAATTCACCCCTCCACTTT. Amino acid sequence: CASSLQDGNSPLHF.

This clonotype is medium-sized (0.01 to 0.1%). The rearrangement links TRBV7-9 to TRBJ2-5, with D tentatively TRBD2 (5 bases). Germline CDR1 reads SEHNR; CDR2 reads FQNEAQ (reference sequence). Trimming shortened V by 4 bases and J by 2 bases, and 8 bases separated the two germline ends. The CDR3 is 13 residues long. The CDR3 sequence is CASSYGVQETQYF. Written as DNA, the CDR3 is TGTGCCAGCAGCTACGGGGTTCAAGAGACCCAGTACTTC.

The gene calls are TRBV20-1 and TRBJ1-1, with TRBD1 matching over 8 bases. The V gene end was trimmed by 7 bases and the J gene end by 5 bases; junction bases not matched to a gene: 6. Germline lookup yields CDR1 DFQATT and CDR2 SNEGSKA (reference sequence). The CDR3 is 12 residues long. CDR3 protein: CSVPDRVTEAFF. The CDR3, as DNA: TGCAGTGTCCCGGACAGGGTAACTGAAGCTTTCTTT.

This clonotype was detected once. Mismatch with germline at one junction end may stem from a read error. DNA of the CDR3: TGCGCCAGCAGTCCCCCCAATCCCGGGACAGCAGGGGGCGCTGGCCCTTTC. This sequence encodes CASSPPNPGTAGGAGPF. The chain links TRBV23-1 to TRBJ2-7; TRBD1 matches 8 bases. TRBV23-1 is given ORF status, its function remaining uncertain. This CDR3 has 17 residues.

The V call is TRBV20-1, the J call TRBJ2-3, with 7 bases matching TRBD1. Germline loops: CDR1 DFQATT, CDR2 SNEGSKA (reference sequence). The CDR3 spans 15 residues. J was trimmed by 3 bases and V by 4 bases; bases with no gene match: 10. CDR3 residues: CSATSREDRTDTQYF. CDR3 nucleotide sequence: TGCAGTGCTACTAGTCGAGAGGACAGGACAGATACGCAGTATTTT.

This clonotype is termed medium-sized. The J gene is TRBJ2-5, the V gene TRBV7-2; 14 nucleotides align to TRBD2. The CDR3 is made up of 16 amino acids. Germline CDR1 and CDR2: SGHTA and FQGNSA. Trimming cost V 3 bases and J 4 bases; bases outside gene matches: 4. Here the CDR3 reads CASSFSGLAGGETQYF. The CDR3 bases are TGTGCCAGCAGCTTTTCCGGACTAGCGGGGGGAGAGACCCAGTACTTC.

V usage is TRBV6-5 and J usage is TRBJ2-7; 7 bases are a match to TRBD1. Losses at the gene ends were 2 bases for V and 5 bases for J; bases not matched to a gene: 6. The CDR3 length is 14 residues. Germline CDR1 and CDR2: MNHEY and SVGAGI. CDR3 coding DNA: TGTGCCAGCAGTTACGGCAGGGGGTCGAACGAGCAGTACTTC. It yields the protein CASSYGRGSNEQYF.

The rearrangement uses TRBV20-1 and TRBJ1-6; D is uncertain. V was cut by 3 bases and J by 2 bases, with 11 bases left in between. CDR3 length: 15 amino acids. CDR1 is DFQATT and CDR2 is SNEGSKA in the germline V gene (reference sequence). CDR3 sequence reads: CSASSWETYNSPLHF. The CDR3 DNA sequence: TGCAGTGCTAGTTCCTGGGAAACCTATAATTCACCCCTCCACTTT.

V is TRBV6-5 and J is TRBJ2-7; D is unresolved. This CDR3 has 12 amino acids. The germline V gene encodes CDR1 MNHEY and CDR2 SVGAGI. V dropped 4 bases and J dropped 6 bases, with 10 bases sitting between them. The CDR3 reads CASSSRTVEQYF. CDR3 bases: TGTGCCAGCAGTTCGCGGACGGTCGAGCAGTACTTC.

The rearrangement links TRBV28 to TRBJ1-2, with TRBD1 matching over 10 bases. The CDR3 runs to 16 residues. CDR1 is MDHEN, CDR2 SYDVKM, per germline. V was clipped by 5 bases and J by 4 bases; unmatched bases: 10. The CDR3 protein is CASSRGTGARGYGYTF. The CDR3 coding sequence is TGTGCCAGCAGTCGGGGGACAGGGGCCCGCGGCTATGGCTACACCTTC.

The chain recombines TRBV6-5 with TRBJ2-7; possible D gene TRBD2, 5 bases. The germline gives CDR1 MNHEY, CDR2 SVGAGI. The CDR3 contains 18 residues. The V end was cut by 2 bases, the J end by 0 bases, with 20 bases between. CDR3 loop: CASSYEGFRTSSSYEQYF. The CDR3 DNA sequence: TGTGCCAGCAGTTACGAGGGATTTCGTACGTCTTCCTCCTACGAGCAGTACTTC.